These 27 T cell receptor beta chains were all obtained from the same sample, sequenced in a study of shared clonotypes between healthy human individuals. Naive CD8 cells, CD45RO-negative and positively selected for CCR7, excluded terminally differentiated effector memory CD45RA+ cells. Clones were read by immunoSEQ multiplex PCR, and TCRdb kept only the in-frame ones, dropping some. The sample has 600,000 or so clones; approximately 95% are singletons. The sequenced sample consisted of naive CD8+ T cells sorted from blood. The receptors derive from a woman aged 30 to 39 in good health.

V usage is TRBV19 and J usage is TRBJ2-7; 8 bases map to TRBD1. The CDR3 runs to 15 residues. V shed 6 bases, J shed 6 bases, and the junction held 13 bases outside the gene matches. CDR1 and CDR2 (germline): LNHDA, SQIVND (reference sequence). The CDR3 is CASRQAGTGPLEQYF. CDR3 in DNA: TGTGCCAGTAGACAAGCCGGGACAGGACCCCTCGAGCAGTACTTC.

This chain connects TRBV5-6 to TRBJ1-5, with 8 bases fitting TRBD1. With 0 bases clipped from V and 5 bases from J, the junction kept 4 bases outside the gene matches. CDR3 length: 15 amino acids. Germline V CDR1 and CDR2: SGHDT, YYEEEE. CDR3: CASSLGTGSDQPQHF. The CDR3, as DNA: TGTGCCAGCAGCTTGGGGACAGGGTCCGATCAGCCCCAGCATTTT.

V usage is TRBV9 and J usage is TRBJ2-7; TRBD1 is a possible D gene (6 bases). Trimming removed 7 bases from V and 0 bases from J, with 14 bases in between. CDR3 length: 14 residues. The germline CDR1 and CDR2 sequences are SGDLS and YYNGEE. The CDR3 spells CASRRTASSYEQYF. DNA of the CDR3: TGTGCCAGCCGTCGGACAGCGAGCTCCTACGAGCAGTACTTC.

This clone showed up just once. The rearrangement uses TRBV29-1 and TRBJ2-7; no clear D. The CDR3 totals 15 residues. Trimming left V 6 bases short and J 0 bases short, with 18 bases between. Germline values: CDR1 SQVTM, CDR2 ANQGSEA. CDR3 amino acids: CSVGIGRLGSYEQYF. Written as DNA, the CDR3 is TGCAGCGTCGGCATAGGGCGGTTAGGCTCCTACGAGCAGTACTTC.

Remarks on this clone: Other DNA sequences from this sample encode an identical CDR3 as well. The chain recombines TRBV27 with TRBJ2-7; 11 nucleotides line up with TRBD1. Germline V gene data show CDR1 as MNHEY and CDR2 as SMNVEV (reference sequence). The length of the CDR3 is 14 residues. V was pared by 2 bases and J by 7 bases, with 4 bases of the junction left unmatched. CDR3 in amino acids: CASSLGQGAREQYF. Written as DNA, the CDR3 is TGTGCCAGCAGTTTAGGACAGGGGGCGAGGGAGCAGTACTTC.

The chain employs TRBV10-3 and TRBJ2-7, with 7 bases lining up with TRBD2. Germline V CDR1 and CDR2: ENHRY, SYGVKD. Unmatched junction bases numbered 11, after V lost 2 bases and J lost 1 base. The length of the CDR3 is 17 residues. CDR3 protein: CAISEPPSGIRSYEQYF. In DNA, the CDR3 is TGTGCCATCAGTGAGCCCCCAAGCGGGATAAGGTCCTACGAGCAGTACTTC.

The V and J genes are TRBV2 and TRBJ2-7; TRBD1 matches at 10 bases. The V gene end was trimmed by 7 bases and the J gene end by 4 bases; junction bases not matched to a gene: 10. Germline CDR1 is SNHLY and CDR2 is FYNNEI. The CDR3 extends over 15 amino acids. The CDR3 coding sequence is TGTGCCAGCAAGACCGGGACAGGGGTAAAATACGAGCAGTACTTC. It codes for CASKTGTGVKYEQYF.

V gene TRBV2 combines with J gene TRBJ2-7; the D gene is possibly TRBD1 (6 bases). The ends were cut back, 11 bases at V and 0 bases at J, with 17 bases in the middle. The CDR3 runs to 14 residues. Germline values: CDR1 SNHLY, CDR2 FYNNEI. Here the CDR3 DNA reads TGTGCCTCCATTCCCGGACAGCTCTCCTACGAGCAGTACTTC. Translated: CASIPGQLSYEQYF.

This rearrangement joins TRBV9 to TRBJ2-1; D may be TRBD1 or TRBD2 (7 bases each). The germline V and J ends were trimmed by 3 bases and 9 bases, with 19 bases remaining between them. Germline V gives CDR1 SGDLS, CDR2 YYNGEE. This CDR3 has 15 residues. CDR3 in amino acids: CASSEGASGGVEQFF. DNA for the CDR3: TGTGCCAGCAGCGAGGGGGCTAGCGGAGGGGTTGAGCAGTTCTTC.

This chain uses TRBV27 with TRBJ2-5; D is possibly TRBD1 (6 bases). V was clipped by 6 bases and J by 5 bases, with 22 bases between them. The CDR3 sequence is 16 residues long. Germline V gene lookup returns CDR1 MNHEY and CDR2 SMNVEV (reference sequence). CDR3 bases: TGTGCCAGCAGCCCTGGACAGCGCTTGGGTTGGGAGACCCAGTACTTC. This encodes CASSPGQRLGWETQYF.

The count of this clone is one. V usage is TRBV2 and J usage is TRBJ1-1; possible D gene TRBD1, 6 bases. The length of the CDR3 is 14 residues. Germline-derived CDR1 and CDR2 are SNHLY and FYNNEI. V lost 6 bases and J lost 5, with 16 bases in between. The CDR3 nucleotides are TGTGCCAGCAGGCGAGAGACAGGTGGGACTGAAGCTTTCTTT. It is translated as CASRRETGGTEAFF.

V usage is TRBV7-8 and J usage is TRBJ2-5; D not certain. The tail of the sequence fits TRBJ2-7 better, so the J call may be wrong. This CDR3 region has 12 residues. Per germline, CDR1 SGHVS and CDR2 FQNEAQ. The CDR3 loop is CASSLEWGEQYF. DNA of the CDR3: TGTGCCAGCAGCTTAGAGTGGGGCGAGCAGTACTTC.

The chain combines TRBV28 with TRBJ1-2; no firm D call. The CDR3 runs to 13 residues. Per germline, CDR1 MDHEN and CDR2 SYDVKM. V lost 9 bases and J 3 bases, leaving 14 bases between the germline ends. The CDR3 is CASRPAGYYGYTF. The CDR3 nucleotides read TGTGCCAGTCGCCCCGCGGGGTACTATGGCTACACCTTC.

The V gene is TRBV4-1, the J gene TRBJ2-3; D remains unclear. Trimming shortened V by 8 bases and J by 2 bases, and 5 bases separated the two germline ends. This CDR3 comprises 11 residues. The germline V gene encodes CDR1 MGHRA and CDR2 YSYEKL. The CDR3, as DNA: TGCGCCAGCGGAGACACAGATACGCAGTATTTT. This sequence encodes CASGDTDTQYF.

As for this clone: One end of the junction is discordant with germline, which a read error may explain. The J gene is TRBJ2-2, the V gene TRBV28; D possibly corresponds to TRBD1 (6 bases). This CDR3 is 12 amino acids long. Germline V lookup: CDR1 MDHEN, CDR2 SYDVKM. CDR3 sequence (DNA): TGTGCCGGCAGGGGTGGCACCGGGGAGCTGTTTTTT. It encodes CAGRGGTGELFF.

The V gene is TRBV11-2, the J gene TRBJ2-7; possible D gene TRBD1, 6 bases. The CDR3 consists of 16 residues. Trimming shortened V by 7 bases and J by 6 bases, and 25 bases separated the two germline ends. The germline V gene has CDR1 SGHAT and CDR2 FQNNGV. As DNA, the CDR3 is TGTGCCAGCAATCAAGGGTGGGGGACACATGGGACCGAGCAGTACTTC. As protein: CASNQGWGTHGTEQYF.

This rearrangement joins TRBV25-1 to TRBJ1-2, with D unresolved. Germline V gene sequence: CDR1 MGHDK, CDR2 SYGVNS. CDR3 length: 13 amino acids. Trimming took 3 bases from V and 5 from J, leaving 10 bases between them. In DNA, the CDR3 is TGTGCCAGCAGTGAGGGATGGGGTTATGGCTACACCTTC. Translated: CASSEGWGYGYTF.

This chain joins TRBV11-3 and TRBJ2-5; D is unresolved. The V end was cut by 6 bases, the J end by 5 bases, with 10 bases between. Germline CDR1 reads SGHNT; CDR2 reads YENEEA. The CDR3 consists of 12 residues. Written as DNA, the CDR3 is TGTGCCAGCAGTCGCCCATGGGAGACCCAGTACTTC. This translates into CASSRPWETQYF.

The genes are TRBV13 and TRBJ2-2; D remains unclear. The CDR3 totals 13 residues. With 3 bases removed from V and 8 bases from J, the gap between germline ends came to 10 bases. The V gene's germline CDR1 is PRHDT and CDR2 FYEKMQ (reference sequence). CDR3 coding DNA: TGTGCCAGCAGCTTCTTTCTAACGGGGGAGCTGTTTTTT. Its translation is CASSFFLTGELFF.

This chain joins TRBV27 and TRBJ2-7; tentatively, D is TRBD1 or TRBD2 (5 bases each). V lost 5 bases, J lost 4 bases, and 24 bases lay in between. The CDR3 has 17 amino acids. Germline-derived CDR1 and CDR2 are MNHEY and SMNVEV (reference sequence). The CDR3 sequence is CASSPTKDGTERYEQYF. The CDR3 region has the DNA TGTGCCAGCAGTCCGACAAAGGACGGGACGGAGCGTTACGAGCAGTACTTC.

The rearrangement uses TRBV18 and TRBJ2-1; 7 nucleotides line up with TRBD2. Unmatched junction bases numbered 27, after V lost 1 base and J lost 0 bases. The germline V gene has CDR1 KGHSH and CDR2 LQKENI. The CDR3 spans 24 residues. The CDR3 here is CASSPQNENARTSGVVASYNEQFF. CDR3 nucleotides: TGTGCCAGCTCACCACAAAACGAGAACGCCCGGACTAGTGGTGTCGTGGCCTCCTACAATGAGCAGTTCTTC.

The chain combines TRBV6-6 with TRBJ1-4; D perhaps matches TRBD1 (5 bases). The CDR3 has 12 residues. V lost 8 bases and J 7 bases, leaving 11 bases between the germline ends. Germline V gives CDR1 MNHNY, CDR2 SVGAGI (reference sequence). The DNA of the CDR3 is TGTGCCAGCGGGGGTTTTGGTGAAAAACTGTTTTTT. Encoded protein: CASGGFGEKLFF.

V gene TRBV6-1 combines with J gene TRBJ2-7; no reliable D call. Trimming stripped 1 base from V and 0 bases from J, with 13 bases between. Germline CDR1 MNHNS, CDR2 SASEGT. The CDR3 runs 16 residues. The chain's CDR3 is CASSEGGPKPSYEQYF. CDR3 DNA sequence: TGTGCCAGCAGTGAAGGGGGTCCCAAGCCCTCCTACGAGCAGTACTTC.

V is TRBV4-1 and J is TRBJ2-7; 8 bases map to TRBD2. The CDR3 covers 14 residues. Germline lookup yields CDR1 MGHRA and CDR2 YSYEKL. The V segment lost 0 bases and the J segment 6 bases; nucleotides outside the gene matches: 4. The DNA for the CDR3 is TGCGCCAGCAGCCAAGATAGGGCGGGAGGCGAGCAGTACTTC. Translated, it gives CASSQDRAGGEQYF.

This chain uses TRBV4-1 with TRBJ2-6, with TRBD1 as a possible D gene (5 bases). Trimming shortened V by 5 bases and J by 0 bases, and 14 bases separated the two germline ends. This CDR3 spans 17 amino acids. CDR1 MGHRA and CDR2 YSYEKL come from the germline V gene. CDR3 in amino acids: CASSTPSGNSGANVLTF. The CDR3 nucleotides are TGCGCCAGCAGCACTCCTTCAGGGAACTCTGGGGCCAACGTCCTGACTTTC.

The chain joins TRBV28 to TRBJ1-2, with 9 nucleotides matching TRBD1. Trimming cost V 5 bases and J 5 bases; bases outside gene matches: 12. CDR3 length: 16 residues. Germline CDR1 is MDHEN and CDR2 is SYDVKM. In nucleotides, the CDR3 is TGTGCCAGCAGTCTCCGTTACAGGGGGCGAGATTATGGCTACACCTTC. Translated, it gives CASSLRYRGRDYGYTF.

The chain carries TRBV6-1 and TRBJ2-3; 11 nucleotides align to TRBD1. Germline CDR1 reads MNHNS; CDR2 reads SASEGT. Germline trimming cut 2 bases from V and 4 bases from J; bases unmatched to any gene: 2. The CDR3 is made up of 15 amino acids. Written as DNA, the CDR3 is TGTGCCAGCAGTGAATGGACAGGGGGCGCAGATACGCAGTATTTT. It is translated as CASSEWTGGADTQYF.